A single sample is the source of the 12 T cell receptor beta chains below, sequenced in a study of tumor and adjacent non-tumor tissue in lung cancer. The template was RNA from unsorted bulk tissue. More than 3 cm separated this lung sample from the edge of the tumor. A modified ARM-PCR protocol with three rounds of nested PCR amplified TCRbeta. TCRdb processed the multiplex PCR reads anew with MiXCR; each CDR3 protein has one entry. The sample consists of some 99,000 distinct CDR3 sequences, about 61% of them appearing once. The specimen sequenced was distant non-tumor lung tissue. The source is a man between 60 and 75 years old with non-small cell lung cancer.

This clonotype was found many times. This chain uses TRBV6-1 with TRBJ2-7; D unresolved. Germline CDR1 reads MNHNS; CDR2 reads SASEGT. This CDR3 comprises 13 residues. Trimming took off 4 bases at V and 1 base at J, with 8 bases between the two ends. This CDR3 is CASSGYNSYEQYF. DNA for the CDR3: TGTGCCAGCAGTGGGTACAATTCCTACGAGCAGTACTTC.

As to this clonotype: One junction end does not reproduce the germline sequence, and a read error may be involved. The chain joins TRBV11-3 to TRBJ2-7; 10 nucleotides match TRBD2. Germline assignment: CDR1 SGHNT and CDR2 YENEEA. This CDR3 comprises 15 residues. The CDR3 region has the DNA TGTGTCAGTAGGAGTGCTAGCGGGAGCTCCTACGAACAGTACTTC. It translates to CVSRSASGSSYEQYF.

On this clonotype itself: The CDR3 carries no conserved terminal phenylalanine or tryptophan, so it likely arises from a read error. V gene TRBV11-2 combines with J gene TRBJ2-2; 12 nucleotides align to TRBD2. Trimming removed 4 bases from V and 0 bases from J; junction bases left unmatched: 6. CDR1 and CDR2 from the germline V gene are SGHAT and FQNNGV. The CDR3 runs 18 residues. The CDR3 DNA reads as TGTGCCAGCAGCTCGCGACTAGCGGGAGCGACGAACACCGGGGAGCTGTTTGTC. Translating it yields CASSSRLAGATNTGELFV.

This clonotype has a handful of counts. J is TRBJ2-7 and V is TRBV10-3, with unresolved D. V lost 2 bases to trimming and J lost 0 bases, with 8 bases between them. This CDR3 is built from 14 residues. The germline V gene encodes CDR1 ENHRY and CDR2 SYGVKD. The CDR3 reads CAISEPANSYEQYF. CDR3 coding DNA: TGTGCCATCAGTGAGCCCGCCAACTCCTACGAGCAGTACTTC.

This rearrangement joins TRBV20-1 to TRBJ1-6; TRBD1 aligns across 7 bases. The germline V gene has CDR1 DFQATT and CDR2 SNEGSKA (reference sequence). The trim removed 0 bases at V and 0 bases at J, leaving 5 bases unmatched. This CDR3 spans 17 amino acids. The CDR3 DNA follows: TGCAGTGCTAGAGATCGTCAGGGGGGCTCCTATAATTCACCCCTCCACTTT. Protein: CSARDRQGGSYNSPLHF.

This clonotype has a single count. This rearrangement joins TRBV2 to TRBJ2-3, with D possibly TRBD1 on 6 matching bases. Germline V lookup: CDR1 SNHLY, CDR2 FYNNEI. The CDR3 is made up of 13 amino acids. Here the CDR3 reads CGNYRQETDTQYF. In nucleotides, the CDR3 is TGTGGCAACTACAGACAGGAGACAGATACGCAGTATTTT.

As to this clonotype: In this CDR3 the conserved last residue, phenylalanine or tryptophan, is missing, so a read error is likely. Because the CDR3's place on the DNA is in doubt, the DNA is left out and the CDR3 is given as listed by TCRdb. Here the CDR3 reads CNVESGQAYGYAS. The chain combines TRBV29-1 with TRBJ1-2; the D call in the table, TRBD1, was not verified against the DNA. The germline V gene encodes CDR1 SQVTM and CDR2 ANQGSEA. The CDR3 has 13 amino acids, counting both end residues.

There are a few counts of this clonotype. V and J are TRBV5-1 and TRBJ1-1; 9 nucleotides line up with TRBD1. The CDR3 is 14 residues long. J gave up 5 bases and V 4 bases, and 6 bases lay outside the gene matches. Germline values: CDR1 SGHRS, CDR2 YFSETQ. CDR3 DNA sequence: TGCGCCAGCAGCGCGGAACAGGGGGCAACTGAAGCTTTCTTT. Translated, it gives CASSAEQGATEAFF.

About this clonotype: This CDR3 is missing its conserved last phenylalanine or tryptophan, likely due to a read error. CDR3 bases: TGTGCCAGCAATTCGCAGGGCGGGAGGTACAATGAGCAGTTCTTA. Its translation is CASNSQGGRYNEQFL. The chain couples TRBV12-3 or TRBV12-4 to TRBJ2-1; TRBD2 matches 8 bases. The CDR3 is 15 amino acids. V was pared by 7 bases and J by 4 bases, with 9 bases of the junction left unmatched.

This clonotype was counted many times. The chain joins TRBV6-5 to TRBJ2-5; 9 nucleotides align to TRBD2. The CDR3 extends over 15 amino acids. V dropped 8 bases and J dropped 1; count of bases not matched to a gene: 8. Per germline, CDR1 MNHEY and CDR2 SVGAGI. The CDR3 region has the DNA TGTGCCAGCTGGCCAGCGGGAGGCCCCCAAGAGACCCAGTACTTC. Its translation is CASWPAGGPQETQYF.

As regards this clonotype: A read error may produce the germline difference seen at one junction end. The J gene is TRBJ1-1, the V gene TRBV5-1; D possibly corresponds to TRBD1 (6 bases). CDR3 length: 15 residues. Germline assignment: CDR1 SGHRS and CDR2 YFSETQ. The CDR3 region is CDSSLETGLSGEAFF. CDR3 DNA: TGCGACAGCAGCTTGGAGACAGGCCTAAGTGGGGAAGCTTTCTTT. The entire variable domain, with the rest obtained from reference TRBV5-1 and TRBJ1-1, is as follows: KAGVTQTPRYLIKTRGQQVTLSCSPISGHRSVSWYQQTPGQGLQFLFEYFSETQRNKGNFPGRFSGRQFSNSRSEMNVSTLELGDSALYLCDSSLETGLSGEAFFGQGTRLTVV.

Regarding this clonotype: Because it lacks the conserved phenylalanine or tryptophan at the end, this CDR3 is likely a read error. The rearrangement joins TRBV14 to TRBJ1-1; 7 positions agree with TRBD1. The V gene's germline CDR1 is SGHDN and CDR2 FVKESK. The CDR3 is 15 residues long. J lost 4 bases, V lost 0 bases, and 5 bases had no gene match. CDR3 residues: CASSQELQGTTEAFY. The CDR3 bases are TGTGCCAGCAGCCAAGAGCTACAGGGGACCACTGAAGCTTTCTAT.